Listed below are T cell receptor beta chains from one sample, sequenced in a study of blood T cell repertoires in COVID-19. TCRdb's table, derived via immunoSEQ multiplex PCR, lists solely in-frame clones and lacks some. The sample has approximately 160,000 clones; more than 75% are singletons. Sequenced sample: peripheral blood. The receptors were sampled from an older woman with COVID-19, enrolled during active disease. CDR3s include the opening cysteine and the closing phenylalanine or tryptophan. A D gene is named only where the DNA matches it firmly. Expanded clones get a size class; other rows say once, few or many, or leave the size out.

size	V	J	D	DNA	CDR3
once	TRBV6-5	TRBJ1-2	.	TGTGCCAGCAGTTATGGGCTGGGGGCTTGGGGCTACACCTTC	CASSYGLGAWGYTF
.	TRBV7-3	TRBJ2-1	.	TGTGCCAGCAGCTACCAGGGAGCGGGCTACAATGAGCAGTTCTTC	CASSYQGAGYNEQFF
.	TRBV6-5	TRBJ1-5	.	TGTGCCAGCAGACAGGGTAGCAATCAGCCCCAGCATTTT	CASRQGSNQPQHF
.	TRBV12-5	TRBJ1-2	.	TGTGCTAGTGGTCCATCTCCGGGACAAAACTATGGCTACACCTTC	CASGPSPGQNYGYTF
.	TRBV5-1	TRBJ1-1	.	TGCGCCAGCAGCTTGGCCTCGGGAGACACTGAAGCTTTCTTT	CASSLASGDTEAFF
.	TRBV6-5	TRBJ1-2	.	TGTGCCAGCAGTTACGGGGGAGGGATCTATGGCTACACCTTC	CASSYGGGIYGYTF
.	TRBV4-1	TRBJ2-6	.	TGCGCCAGCAGCCAAGATGGGTTTCGCGGGGCAGGGGGGTTAGAAGGGGCCAACGTCCTGACTTTC	CASSQDGFRGAGGLEGANVLTF
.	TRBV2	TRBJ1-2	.	TGTGCCAGCAGTGGTGTGCGGGAGGGAGGGTATGGCTACACCTTC	CASSGVREGGYGYTF
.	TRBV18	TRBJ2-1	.	TGTGCCAGCTCACTCTCGAGCTCCTACAATGAGCAGTTCTTC	CASSLSSSYNEQFF
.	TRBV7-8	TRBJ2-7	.	TGTGCCAGCAGCTTAGCACAGGCACCCAACGAGCAGTACTTC	CASSLAQAPNEQYF
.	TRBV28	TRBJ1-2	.	TGTGCCAGCAGAGATCTGGTCACTAATGGCTACACCTTC	CASRDLVTNGYTF
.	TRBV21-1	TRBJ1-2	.	TGTGCCAGCAGCCTACCGGGACAGGGTCCTCTTGATGGCTACACCTTC	CASSLPGQGPLDGYTF
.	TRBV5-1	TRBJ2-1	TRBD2	TGCGCCAGCAGCTTGGGACTAGCTAGGGATGAGCAGTTCTTC	CASSLGLARDEQFF
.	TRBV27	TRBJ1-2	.	TGTGCCAGCAGTAGACTAGGTGCAGCTAACTATGGCTACACCTTC	CASSRLGAANYGYTF
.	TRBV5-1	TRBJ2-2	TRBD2	TGCGCCAGCAGCTCCTTGGCTAGCGGGAGGGCCACCGGGGAGCTGTTTTTT	CASSSLASGRATGELFF
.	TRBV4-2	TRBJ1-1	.	TGTGCCAGCAGCCAGTTCGAGGTGAACACTGAAGCTTTCTTT	CASSQFEVNTEAFF
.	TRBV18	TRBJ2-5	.	TGTGCCAGCTCACCGAGGACATCCCAAGAGACCCAGTACTTC	CASSPRTSQETQYF
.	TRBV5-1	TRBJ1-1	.	TGCGCCAGCAGCAACCCCGGATCCAGCGGAGCTTTCTTT	CASSNPGSSGAFF
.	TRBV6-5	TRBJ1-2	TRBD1	TGTGCCAGCAGAAAGACAGGGGCCTCTGGCTACACCTTC	CASRKTGASGYTF
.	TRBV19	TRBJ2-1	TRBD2	TGTGCCAGTAGTGCCTCGGGGGGAGATGAGCAGTTCTTC	CASSASGGDEQFF
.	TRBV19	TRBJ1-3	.	TGTGCCAGTAGTATCGACAAACTCTCTGGAAACACCATATATTTT	CASSIDKLSGNTIYF
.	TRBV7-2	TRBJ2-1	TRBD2	TGTGCCAGCAGCTCCGGGACTAGCGGGAGAATTGAGCAGTTCTTC	CASSSGTSGRIEQFF
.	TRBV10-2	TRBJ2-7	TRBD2	TGCGCCAGCAGCGAAACTAGCGGGAGCTACGAGCAGTACTTC	CASSETSGSYEQYF
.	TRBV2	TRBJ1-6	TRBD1	TGTGCCAGCAGTTCTAGACAGGGGAGGAATTCACCCCTCCACTTT	CASSSRQGRNSPLHF
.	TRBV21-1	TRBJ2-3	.	TGTGCCAGCAGGCCGGAGTCATCTAGCACAGATACGCAGTATTTT	CASRPESSSTDTQYF
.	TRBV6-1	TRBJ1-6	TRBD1	TGTGCCAGCAGTGGGGTACAGGGGGCAGGTAATTCACCCCTCCACTTT	CASSGVQGAGNSPLHF
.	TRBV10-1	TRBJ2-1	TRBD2	TGCGCCAGCAGCGCCCCGGCGGGGGGGCGGAATGAGCAGTTCTTC	CASSAPAGGRNEQFF
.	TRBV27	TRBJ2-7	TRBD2	TGTGCCAGCAGTTCCCCGGTAGCGGGAGGCTACGAGCAGTACTTC	CASSSPVAGGYEQYF
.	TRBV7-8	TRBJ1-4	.	TGTGCCAGCAGCTCCGACAGAGCAACTAATGAAAAACTGTTTTTT	CASSSDRATNEKLFF
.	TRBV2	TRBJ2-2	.	TGTGCCAGCAGTGACAGGGGTACCGGGGAGCTGTTTTTT	CASSDRGTGELFF
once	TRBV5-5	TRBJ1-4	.	TGTGCCAGCAGCGTGTCTACAACTAATGAAAAACTGTTTTTT	CASSVSTTNEKLFF
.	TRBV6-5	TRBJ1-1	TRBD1	TGTGCCAGCAGGAGGGGACAGTCGAACACTGAAGCTTTCTTT	CASRRGQSNTEAFF
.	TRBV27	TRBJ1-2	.	TGTGCCAGCCGGACGGGAGGGAGTGGCTACACCTTC	CASRTGGSGYTF
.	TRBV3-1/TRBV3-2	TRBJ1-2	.	TGTGCCAGCAGCCTGGGGGGGGCAAATAACTATGGCTACACCTTC	CASSLGGANNYGYTF
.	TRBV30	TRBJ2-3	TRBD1	TGTGCCTGGAGTCGGGACAGCTCTGGCACAGATACGCAGTATTTT	CAWSRDSSGTDTQYF
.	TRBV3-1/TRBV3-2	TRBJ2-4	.	TGTGCCAGCAGCGCCTACGGTGGAAACTATATGGTAGCCAAAAACATTCAGTACTTC	CASSAYGGNYMVAKNIQYF
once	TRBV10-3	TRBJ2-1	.	TGTGCCATCAGTGGAGAATACAATGAGCAGTTCTTC	CAISGEYNEQFF
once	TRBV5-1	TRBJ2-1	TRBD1	TGCGCCAGCAGCTTGGATTCGGGACAGGGCAATGAGCAGTTCTTC	CASSLDSGQGNEQFF
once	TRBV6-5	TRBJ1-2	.	TGTGCCAGCAGTTCGATCGGAAGGGGTCACACCTTC	CASSSIGRGHTF
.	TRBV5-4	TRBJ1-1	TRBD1	TGTGCCAGCAGCTCCCAGGGGGCAGGGAGAGGCACTGAAGCTTTCTTT	CASSSQGAGRGTEAFF
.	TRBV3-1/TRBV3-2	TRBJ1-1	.	TGTGCCAGCACAGGAGGCAGGGGAATTAGGAGCACTGAAGCTTTCTTT	CASTGGRGIRSTEAFF
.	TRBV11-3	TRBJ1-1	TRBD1	TGTGCCAGCAGCGCCCAGGGGGAAGAAACTGAAGCTTTCTTT	CASSAQGEETEAFF
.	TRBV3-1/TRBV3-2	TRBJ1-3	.	TGTGCCAGCAGTTCGACAGGCCGCGGAAACACCATATATTTT	CASSSTGRGNTIYF
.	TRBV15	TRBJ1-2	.	TGTGCCACCAGCCGGGGGACCTATGGCTACACCTTC	CATSRGTYGYTF
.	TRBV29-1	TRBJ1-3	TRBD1	TGCAGCGCCGGGACAGGGGGAAACACCATATATTTT	CSAGTGGNTIYF
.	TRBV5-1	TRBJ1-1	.	TGCGCCAGCAGCTCGCTCGGCACAGTGATTAGAACTGAAGCTTTCTTT	CASSSLGTVIRTEAFF
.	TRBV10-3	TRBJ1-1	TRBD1	TGTGCCATCAGGGCATCGCGCGGACAGGGACAGACTGAAGCTTTCTTT	CAIRASRGQGQTEAFF
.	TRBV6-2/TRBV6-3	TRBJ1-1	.	TGTGCCAGCAGTGCCGGGGGGGGGAGGCGCACTGAAGCTTTCTTT	CASSAGGGRRTEAFF
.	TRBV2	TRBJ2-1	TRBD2	TGTGCCAGCGCGAGCGGGGCAGGCGCAGCTGAGCAGTTCTTC	CASASGAGAAEQFF
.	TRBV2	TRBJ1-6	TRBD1	TGTGCCAGCAGTGTCGAACAGGGGGGGAATTCACCCCTCCACTTT	CASSVEQGGNSPLHF
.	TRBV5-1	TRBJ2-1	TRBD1	TGCGCCAGCAGCTCCTCACAGGGGTCTTCCTACAATGAGCAGTTCTTC	CASSSSQGSSYNEQFF
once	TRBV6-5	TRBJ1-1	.	TGTGCCAGCATGAGGGAAATTAACTCTGAAGCTTTCTTT	CASMREINSEAFF
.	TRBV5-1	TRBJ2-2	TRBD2	TGCGCCAGCAGCCGGGGACTAGCGGTAGCGAACACCGGGGAGCTGTTTTTT	CASSRGLAVANTGELFF
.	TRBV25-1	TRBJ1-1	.	TGTGCCAGCAGTACCTGGGGGGGGCCAATGAACACTGAAGCTTTCTTT	CASSTWGGPMNTEAFF
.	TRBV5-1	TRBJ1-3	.	TGCGCCAGCAGTCCGGACAGCTCTGGAAACACCATATATTTT	CASSPDSSGNTIYF
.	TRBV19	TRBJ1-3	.	TGTGCCAGTAGTCTTCTTACTGGAAACACCATATATTTT	CASSLLTGNTIYF
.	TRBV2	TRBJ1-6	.	TGTGCCAGCAGTGAATTCGGAGATTCGGGTAATTCACCCCTCCACTTT	CASSEFGDSGNSPLHF
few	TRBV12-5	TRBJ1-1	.	TGTGCTAGTGGTTTGGTAGAGTTCACTGAAGCTTTCTTT	CASGLVEFTEAFF
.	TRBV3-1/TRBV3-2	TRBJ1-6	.	TGTGCCAGCAGCCAAGCGCTGGGCAGGCCGAATATGAATTCACCCCTCCACTTT	CASSQALGRPNMNSPLHF
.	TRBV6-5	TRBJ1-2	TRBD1	TGTGCCAGCAGGACCGGGACAGGTGCTCCCTATGGCTACACCTTC	CASRTGTGAPYGYTF